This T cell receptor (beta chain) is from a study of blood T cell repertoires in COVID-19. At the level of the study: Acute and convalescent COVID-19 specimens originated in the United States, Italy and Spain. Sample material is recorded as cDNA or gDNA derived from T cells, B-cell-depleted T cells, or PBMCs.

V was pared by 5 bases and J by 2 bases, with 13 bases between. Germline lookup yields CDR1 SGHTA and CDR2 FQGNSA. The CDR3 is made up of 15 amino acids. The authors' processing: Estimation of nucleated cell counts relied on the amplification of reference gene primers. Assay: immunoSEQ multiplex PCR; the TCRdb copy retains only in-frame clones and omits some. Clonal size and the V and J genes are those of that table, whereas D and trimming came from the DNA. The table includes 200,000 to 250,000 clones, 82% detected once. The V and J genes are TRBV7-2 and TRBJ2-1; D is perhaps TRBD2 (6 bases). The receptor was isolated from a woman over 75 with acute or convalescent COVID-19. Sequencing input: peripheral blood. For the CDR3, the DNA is TGTGCCAGCAGCCAAATCGGGGGACCCTACAATGAGCAGTTCTTC. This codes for CASSQIGGPYNEQFF.